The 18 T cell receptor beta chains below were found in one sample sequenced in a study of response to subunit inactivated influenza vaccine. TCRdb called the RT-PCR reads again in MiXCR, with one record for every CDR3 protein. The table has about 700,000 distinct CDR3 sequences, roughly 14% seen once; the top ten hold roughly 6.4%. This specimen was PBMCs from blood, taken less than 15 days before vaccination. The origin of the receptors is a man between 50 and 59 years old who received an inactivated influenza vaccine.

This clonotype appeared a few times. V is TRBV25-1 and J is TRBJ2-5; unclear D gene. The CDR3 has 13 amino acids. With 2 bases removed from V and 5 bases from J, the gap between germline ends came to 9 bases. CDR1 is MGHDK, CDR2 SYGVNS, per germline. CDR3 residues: CASSEDLWETQYF. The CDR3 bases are TGTGCCAGCAGTGAAGATCTTTGGGAGACCCAGTACTTC.

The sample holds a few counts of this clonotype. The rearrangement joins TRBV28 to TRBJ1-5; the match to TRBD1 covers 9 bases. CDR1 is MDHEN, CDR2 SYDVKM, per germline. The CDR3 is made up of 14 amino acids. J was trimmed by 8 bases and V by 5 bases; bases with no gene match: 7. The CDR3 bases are TGTGCCAGCAGTAGGGACAGGGACGTGAAGCCCCAGCATTTT. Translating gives CASSRDRDVKPQHF.

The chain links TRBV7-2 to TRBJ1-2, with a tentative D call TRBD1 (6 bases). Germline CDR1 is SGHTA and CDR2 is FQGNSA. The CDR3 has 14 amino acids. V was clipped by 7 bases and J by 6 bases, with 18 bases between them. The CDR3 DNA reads TGTGCCAGCACCCTTTCTACAGGGAATAATGGCTACACCTTC. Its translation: CASTLSTGNNGYTF.

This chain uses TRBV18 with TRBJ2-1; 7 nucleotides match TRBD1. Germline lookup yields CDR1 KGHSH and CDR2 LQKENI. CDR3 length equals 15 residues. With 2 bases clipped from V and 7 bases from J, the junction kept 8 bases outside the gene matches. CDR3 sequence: CASSPFTGDRNEQFF. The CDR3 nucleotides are TGTGCCAGCTCACCATTTACAGGGGATCGGAATGAGCAGTTCTTC. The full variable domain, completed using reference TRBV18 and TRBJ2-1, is NAGVMQNPRHLVRRRGQEARLRCSPMKGHSHVYWYRQLPEEGLKFMVYLQKENIIDESGMPKERFSAEFPKEGPSILRIQQVVRGDSAAYFCASSPFTGDRNEQFFGPGTRLTVL.

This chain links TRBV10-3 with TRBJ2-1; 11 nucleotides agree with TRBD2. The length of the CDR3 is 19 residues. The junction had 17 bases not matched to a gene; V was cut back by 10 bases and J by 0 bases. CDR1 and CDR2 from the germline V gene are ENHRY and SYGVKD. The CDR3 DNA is TGTGCCACCCTCGGGGGCCTAGCGGGGGGTGGCAGCTCCTACAATGAGCAGTTCTTC. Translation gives CATLGGLAGGGSSYNEQFF.

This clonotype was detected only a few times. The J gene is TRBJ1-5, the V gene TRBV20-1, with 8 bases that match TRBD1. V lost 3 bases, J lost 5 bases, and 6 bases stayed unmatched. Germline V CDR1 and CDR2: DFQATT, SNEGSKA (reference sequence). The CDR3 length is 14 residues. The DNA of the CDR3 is TGCAGTGCTAGTCCAAGACAGGGGTATCAGCCCCAGCATTTT. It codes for CSASPRQGYQPQHF.

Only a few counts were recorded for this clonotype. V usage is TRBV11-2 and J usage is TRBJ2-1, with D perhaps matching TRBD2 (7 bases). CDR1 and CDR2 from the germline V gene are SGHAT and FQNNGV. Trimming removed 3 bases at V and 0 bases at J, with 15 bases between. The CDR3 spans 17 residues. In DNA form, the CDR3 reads TGTGCCAGCAGCTTCCTGACGCGGGGGCTCTCCTACAATGAGCAGTTCTTC. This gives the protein CASSFLTRGLSYNEQFF. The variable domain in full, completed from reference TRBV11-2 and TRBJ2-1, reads EAGVAQSPRYKIIEKRQSVAFWCNPISGHATLYWYQQILGQGPKLLIQFQNNGVVDDSQLPKDRFSAERLKGVDSTLKIQPAKLEDSAVYLCASSFLTRGLSYNEQFFGPGTRLTVL.

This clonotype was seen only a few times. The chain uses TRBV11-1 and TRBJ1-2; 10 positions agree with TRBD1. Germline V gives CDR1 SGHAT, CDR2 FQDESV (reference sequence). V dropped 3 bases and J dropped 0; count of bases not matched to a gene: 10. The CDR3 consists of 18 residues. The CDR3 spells CASSLGQGTTLANYGYTF. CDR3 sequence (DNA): TGTGCCAGCAGCTTGGGACAGGGGACGACTCTAGCTAACTATGGCTACACCTTC.

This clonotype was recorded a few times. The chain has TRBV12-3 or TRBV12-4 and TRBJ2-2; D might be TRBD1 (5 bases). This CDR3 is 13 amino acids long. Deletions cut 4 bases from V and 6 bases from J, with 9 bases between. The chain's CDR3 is CASSSGYPGELFF. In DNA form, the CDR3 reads TGTGCCAGCAGTTCAGGGTACCCCGGGGAGCTGTTTTTT.

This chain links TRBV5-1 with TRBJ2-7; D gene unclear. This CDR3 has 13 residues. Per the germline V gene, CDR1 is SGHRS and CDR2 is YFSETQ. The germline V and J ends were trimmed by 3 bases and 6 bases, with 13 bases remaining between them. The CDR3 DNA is TGCGCCAGCAGCTCCCCCGGGCGCCGCGAGCAGTACTTC. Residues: CASSSPGRREQYF. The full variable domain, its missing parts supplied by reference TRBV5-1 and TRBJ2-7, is KAGVTQTPRYLIKTRGQQVTLSCSPISGHRSVSWYQQTPGQGLQFLFEYFSETQRNKGNFPGRFSGRQFSNSRSEMNVSTLELGDSALYLCASSSPGRREQYFGPGTRLTVT.

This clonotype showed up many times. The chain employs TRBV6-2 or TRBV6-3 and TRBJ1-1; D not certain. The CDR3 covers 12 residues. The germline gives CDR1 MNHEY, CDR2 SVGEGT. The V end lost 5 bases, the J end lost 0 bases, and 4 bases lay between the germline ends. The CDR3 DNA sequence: TGTGCCAGCAGTAGAGTGAACACTGAAGCTTTCTTT. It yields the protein CASSRVNTEAFF.

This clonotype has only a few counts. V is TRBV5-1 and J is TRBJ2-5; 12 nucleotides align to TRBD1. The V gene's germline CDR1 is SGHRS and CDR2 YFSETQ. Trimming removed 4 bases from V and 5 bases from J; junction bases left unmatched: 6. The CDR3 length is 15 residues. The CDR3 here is CASSPGTGGPETQYF. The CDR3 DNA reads TGCGCCAGCAGCCCAGGGACAGGGGGCCCCGAGACCCAGTACTTC.

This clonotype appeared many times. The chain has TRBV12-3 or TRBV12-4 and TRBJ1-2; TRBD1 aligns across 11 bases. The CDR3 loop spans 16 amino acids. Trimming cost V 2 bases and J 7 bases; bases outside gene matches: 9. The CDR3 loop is CASSLNQDRGRFGYTF. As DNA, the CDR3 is TGTGCCAGCAGTTTAAACCAGGACAGGGGGCGGTTTGGCTACACCTTC.

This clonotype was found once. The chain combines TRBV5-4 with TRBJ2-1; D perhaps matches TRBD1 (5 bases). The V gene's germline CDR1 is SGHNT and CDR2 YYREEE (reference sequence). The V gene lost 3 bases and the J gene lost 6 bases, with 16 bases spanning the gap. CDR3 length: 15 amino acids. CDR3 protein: CASSWGPGAGNEQFF. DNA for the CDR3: TGTGCCAGCAGCTGGGGCCCTGGGGCCGGCAATGAGCAGTTCTTC.

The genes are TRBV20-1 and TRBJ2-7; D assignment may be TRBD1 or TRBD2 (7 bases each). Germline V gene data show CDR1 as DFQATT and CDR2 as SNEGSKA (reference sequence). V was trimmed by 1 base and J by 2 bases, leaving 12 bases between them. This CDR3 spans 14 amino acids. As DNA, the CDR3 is TGCAGTGCTAGAGCAGGGGGGGTCCCCTACGAGCAGTACTTC. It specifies CSARAGGVPYEQYF.

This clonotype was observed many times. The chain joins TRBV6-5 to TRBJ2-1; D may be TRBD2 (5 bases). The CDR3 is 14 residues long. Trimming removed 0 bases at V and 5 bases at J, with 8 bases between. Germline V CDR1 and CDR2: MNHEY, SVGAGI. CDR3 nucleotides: TGTGCCAGCAGTTACTCGAGGGCCCACAATGAGCAGTTCTTC. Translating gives CASSYSRAHNEQFF.

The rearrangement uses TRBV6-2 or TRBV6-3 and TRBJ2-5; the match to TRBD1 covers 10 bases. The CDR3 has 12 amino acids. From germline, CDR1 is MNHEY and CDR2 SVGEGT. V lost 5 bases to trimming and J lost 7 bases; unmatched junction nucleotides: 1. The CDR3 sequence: CASSRDRGTQYF. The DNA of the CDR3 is TGTGCCAGCAGTAGGGACAGGGGGACCCAGTACTTC.

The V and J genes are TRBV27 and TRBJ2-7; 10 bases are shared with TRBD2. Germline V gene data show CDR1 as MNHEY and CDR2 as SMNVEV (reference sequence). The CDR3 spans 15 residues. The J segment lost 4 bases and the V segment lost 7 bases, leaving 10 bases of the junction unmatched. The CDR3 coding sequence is TGTGCCAGCAACCGAGCTAGCGGGAGTTTTTACGAGCAGTACTTC. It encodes CASNRASGSFYEQYF.